These T cell receptor beta chains were read from a single sample in a study of cytomegalovirus exposure and HLA in healthy donors. Sequenced by immunoSEQ multiplex PCR; TCRdb stores in-frame clones only, minus some. The sample has about 110,000 clones, just under 70% seen once. The sample taken for sequencing was PBMCs. All receptors come from a woman aged 70 to 79 in good health and CMV-seropositive. Each CDR3 is given without its conserved first and last residue. Rows may omit the clone size; those that give it use once, few, many or a size class.

>TRBJ1-5|-|TRBV27
ASSFRDSPDQPQH
>TRBJ2-5|-|TRBV15
ATSRPGGAETQY
>TRBJ1-1|few|TRBV7-9
ASLPQSVNTEAF
>TRBJ2-3|-|TRBV4-3
ASSQRVSGGVGSADTQY
>TRBJ1-1|-|TRBV7-3
ASSLWGDRGSEAF
>TRBJ2-1|many|TRBV27
ASSRLLASPNNEQF
>TRBJ1-2|-|TRBV10-1
ASSESEAASTANYGYT
>TRBJ1-3|few|TRBV4-1
ASSQGLVGAGNTIY
>TRBJ1-2|few|TRBV9
ASSVVLQGGAYGYT
>TRBJ2-5|once|TRBV10-3
AISESGAWQETQY